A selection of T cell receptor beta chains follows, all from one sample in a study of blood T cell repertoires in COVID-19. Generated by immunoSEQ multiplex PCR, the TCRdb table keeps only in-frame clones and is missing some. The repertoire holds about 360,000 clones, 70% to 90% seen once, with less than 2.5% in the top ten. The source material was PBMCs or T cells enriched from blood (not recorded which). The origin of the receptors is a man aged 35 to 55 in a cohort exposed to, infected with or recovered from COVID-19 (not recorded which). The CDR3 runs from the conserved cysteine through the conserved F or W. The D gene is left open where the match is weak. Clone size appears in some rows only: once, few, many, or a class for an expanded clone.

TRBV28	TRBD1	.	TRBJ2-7	TGTGCCAGCAGTCCTCTCCGGACAGGGAGCTCCTACGAGCAGTACTTC	CASSPLRTGSSYEQYF
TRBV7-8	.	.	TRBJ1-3	TGTGCCAGCAGGTTGGCAGGGTTTTCAGCCATATATTTT	CASRLAGFSAIYF
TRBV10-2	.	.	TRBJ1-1	TGCGCCAGCTCCCGGGAGGGACGCAAAAATGAAGCTTTCTTT	CASSREGRKNEAFF
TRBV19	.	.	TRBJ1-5	TGTGCCAGTAGTAACGACGGGATTGCCCATAGCAATCAGCCCCAGCATTTT	CASSNDGIAHSNQPQHF
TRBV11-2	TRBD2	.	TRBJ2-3	TGTGCCAGCAGCTTAGGTCTAGCGGGAGGCGGTACAGATACGCAGTATTTT	CASSLGLAGGGTDTQYF
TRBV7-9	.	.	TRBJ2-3	TGTGCCAGCAGCTCGAGCGGGTGGGGTCTGGGCACGCAGTATTTT	CASSSSGWGLGTQYF
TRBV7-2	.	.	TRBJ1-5	TGTGCCAGCAGCTTAGACGGGAGACAGCCCCAGCATTTT	CASSLDGRQPQHF
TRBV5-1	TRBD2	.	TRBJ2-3	TGCGCCAGCAGCTTGGTCCCTAGCGGGACCCCAGATACGCAGTATTTT	CASSLVPSGTPDTQYF
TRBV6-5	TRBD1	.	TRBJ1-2	TGTGCCAGCAGTTACGGGGGGACAGGAAGAAAATATGGCTACACCTTC	CASSYGGTGRKYGYTF
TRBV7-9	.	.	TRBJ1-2	TGTGCCAGCAGCCGGGACAACCTTCTTAACTATGGCTACACCTTC	CASSRDNLLNYGYTF
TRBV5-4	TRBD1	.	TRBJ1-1	TGTGCCAGCAGCTTGGGCGTCGGACAGGGGCGCACTGAAGCTTTCTTT	CASSLGVGQGRTEAFF
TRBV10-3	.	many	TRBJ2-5	TGTGCCATCAGTGACCCGAAGGGGAGCGGGGAGACCCAGTACTTC	CAISDPKGSGETQYF
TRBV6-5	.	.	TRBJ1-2	TGTGCCAGCAGAGATCTAAGGGGAGGCTATGGCTACACCTTC	CASRDLRGGYGYTF
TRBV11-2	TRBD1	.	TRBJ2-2	TGTGCCAGCAGCCCGGACAGGGGAGTCACCGGGGAGCTGTTTTTT	CASSPDRGVTGELFF
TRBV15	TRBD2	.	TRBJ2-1	TGTGCCACCAGCAGAACTAGCGGGAGAGGGGGTGAGCAGTTCTTC	CATSRTSGRGGEQFF
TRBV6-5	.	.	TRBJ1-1	TGTGCCAGCAGCCTCATAGTTATGAACACTGAAGCTTTCTTT	CASSLIVMNTEAFF
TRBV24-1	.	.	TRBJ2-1	TGTGCCACCAGTGACAATAGCGCAAATACCTACAATGAGCAGTTCTTC	CATSDNSANTYNEQFF
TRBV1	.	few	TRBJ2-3	TGCACCAGCAGCCCTAATGCGGGACTTCTCACAGATACGCAGTATTTT	CTSSPNAGLLTDTQYF
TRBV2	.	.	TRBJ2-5	TGTGCCAGCAGTGGCGAGGTTCGAGAGACCCAGTACTTC	CASSGEVRETQYF
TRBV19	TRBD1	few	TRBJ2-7	TGTGCCAGTAGCCAAACAGGGGGCCGGTACGAGCAGTACTTC	CASSQTGGRYEQYF
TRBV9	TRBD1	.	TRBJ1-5	TGTGCCAGCAGCGCCGGACAGGGAATTCAGCCCCAGCATTTT	CASSAGQGIQPQHF
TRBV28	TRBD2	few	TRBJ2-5	TGTGCCAGCAGTTTGGCTAGCGGGAGTATGGAGACCCAGTACTTC	CASSLASGSMETQYF
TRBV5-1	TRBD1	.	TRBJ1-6	TGCGCCAGCAGCTTCGGGACAGGGGGTTCACCCCTCCACTTT	CASSFGTGGSPLHF
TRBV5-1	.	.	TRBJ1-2	TGCGCCAGCAGCTCCTCTGGGGCAAAAGAAAAGGATGGCTACACCTTC	CASSSSGAKEKDGYTF
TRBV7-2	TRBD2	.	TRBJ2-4	TGTGCCAGCAGCCAAACTAGCGGGAAAAACATTCAGTACTTC	CASSQTSGKNIQYF
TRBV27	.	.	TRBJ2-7	TGTGCCAGCAGCGCCTCTATCTTAGTGGAGCAGTACTTC	CASSASILVEQYF
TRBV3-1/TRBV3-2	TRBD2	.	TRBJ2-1	TGTGCCAGCAGCCAAGGATCCGGGACTAGCGGGAGGCCTTCCTACAATGAGCAGTTCTTC	CASSQGSGTSGRPSYNEQFF
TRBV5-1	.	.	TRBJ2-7	TGCGCCAGCAGCTTGCTCGGCGAGCAGTACTTC	CASSLLGEQYF
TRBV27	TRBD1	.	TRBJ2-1	TGTGCCAGCAGTGGAGGGACAGGGGGCAAGGTAGTATTAAGTGAGCAGTTCTTC	CASSGGTGGKVVLSEQFF
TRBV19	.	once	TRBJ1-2	TGTGCCAGTAGTATAGAGGCCAGCTATGGCTACACCTTC	CASSIEASYGYTF
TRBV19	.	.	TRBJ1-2	TGTGCCAGTAGAGACACCGCTAACTATGGCTACACCTTC	CASRDTANYGYTF
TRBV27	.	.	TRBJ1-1	TGTGCCAGCAGTTTAATTCCAGGGGAGGGCACTGAAGCTTTCTTT	CASSLIPGEGTEAFF
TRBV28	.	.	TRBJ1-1	TGTGCCAGCAGAGCGACTCAAGGGGTCACTGAAGCTTTCTTT	CASRATQGVTEAFF
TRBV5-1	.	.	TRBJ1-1	TGCGCCAGCAGCTTGGAGCACGGGAACACTGAAGCTTTCTTT	CASSLEHGNTEAFF
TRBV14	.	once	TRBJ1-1	TGTGCCAGCAGCCAAGGTGTGTTGAGAACTGAAGCTTTCTTT	CASSQGVLRTEAFF
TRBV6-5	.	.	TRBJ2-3	TGTGCCAGCAGGCCAGGACAGTGGGGCACAGATACGCAGTATTTT	CASRPGQWGTDTQYF
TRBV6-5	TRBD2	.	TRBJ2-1	TGTGCCAGCTCCCCTAGCGGGCGCAATGAGCAGTTCTTC	CASSPSGRNEQFF
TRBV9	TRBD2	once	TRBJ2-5	TGTGCCAGCAGCTTAGGGACTAGCGGGACCCCCACGGAGACCCAGTACTTC	CASSLGTSGTPTETQYF
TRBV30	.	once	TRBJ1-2	TGTGCCTGGAGTGTACGGGTAGTCGATGGCTACACCTTC	CAWSVRVVDGYTF
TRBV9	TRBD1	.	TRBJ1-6	TGTGCCAGCAGCACCCGGACAGGGGGAGGGTCACCCCTCCACTTT	CASSTRTGGGSPLHF
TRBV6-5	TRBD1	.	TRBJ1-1	TGTGCCAGCAGTTACTCCGGGACAGGGGGTCGGACTGAAGCTTTCTTT	CASSYSGTGGRTEAFF